This T cell receptor (beta chain) was observed in a study of blood T cell repertoires in COVID-19. Some clones are missing from TCRdb's copy, which holds only in-frame ones; the method was immunoSEQ multiplex PCR. The repertoire holds a few hundred thousand clones, approximately 90% seen once, with 4% in the top ten. Trimming cost V 2 bases and J 3 bases, with 8 bases left between them. Germline assignment: CDR1 SNHLY and CDR2 FYNNEI. This CDR3 contains 14 residues. Sequenced input: peripheral blood. The chain combines TRBV2 with TRBJ2-1, with a possible D match to TRBD1 (5 bases). This sequence originates from a man between 60 and 75 years old who had recovered from COVID-19. Here the CDR3 reads CASSEYQGYNEQFF. As DNA, the CDR3 is TGTGCCAGCAGTGAATACCAGGGCTACAATGAGCAGTTCTTC.